The source of this T cell receptor beta chain is a study of HIV-infected children after antiretroviral therapy interruption. Across the whole study: Weeks 0, 12, interruption end (24 or 48), and about 3 years post-study gave interruption-arm samples. Weeks 0, 48 and 150 were sampled under continuous treatment.

Study conclusions and caveats: The Gini coefficient of naive CD4+ repertoires rose, returning to baseline by 3 years.

The sample holds many counts of this clonotype. What it recognizes is unknown. Unique molecular identifiers were included in an RNA-based 3' RACE TCR library. TCRdb used MiXCR to reprocess the 3' RACE reads, holding one entry per CDR3 protein. Found here are 40,000 or so distinct CDR3 sequences, over 6.5% of them singletons; the top ten hold about 1%. Treatment defined: PENTA 11 planned treatment interruption arm or continuous ART arm. At least 24 weeks of at least three-drug ART, in children 2 to 15 years. V was pared by 5 bases and J by 8 bases, with 8 bases of the junction left unmatched. CDR1 is SGHNT, CDR2 YENEEA, per germline. This CDR3 region has 14 residues.

This sequence was found in a pool of human donors with HIV. This chain links TRBV11-3 with TRBJ2-1; 8 bases line up with TRBD1. The sequencing used CD45RA+ CD4+ T cells from PBMCs, pooled from several time points, collected from a donor given antiretroviral therapy, either interrupted or continuous. Subset in this sample: naive CD4+ CD45RA+ CD45RO- T cells. The CDR3 loop is CASSRTGSLDEQFF. The CDR3 DNA follows: TGTGCCAGCAGCCGGACAGGGAGTCTCGATGAGCAGTTCTTC.